This is a list of T cell receptor beta chains from one sample in a study of T-cell memory formation after mild COVID-19. A single record per CDR3 protein comes from TCRdb applying MiXCR to the 5' RACE reads. This sample has about 430,000 distinct CDR3 sequences, with approximately 24% found just once. The sequenced sample was PBMCs or a T cell subset sorted from them (not recorded which). The receptors originated from an adult woman who had mild COVID-19 (a few samples of this study predate the infection). Cell type and time point are not known. Each CDR3 is given with its conserved first and last residue. D genes are given only for firm matches. Rows give clone size only sometimes, using once, few, many, or a class for an expanded clone.

TRBV5-4	few	.	TRBJ1-1	TGTGCCAGCAGCCGGGGGGGGGCTGAAGCTTTCTTT	CASSRGGAEAFF
TRBV7-9	few	TRBD1	TRBJ2-1	TGTGCCAGCAGGCCACGGGACAGGGGGGTCCATGAGCAGTTCTTC	CASRPRDRGVHEQFF
TRBV2	few	TRBD2	TRBJ2-7	TGTGCCAGCAGTGGTCGAGCGGGAGGCTCCTACGAGCAGTACTTC	CASSGRAGGSYEQYF
TRBV27	.	.	TRBJ1-1	TGTGCCAGCAGCTTGATGTCGAACACTGAAGCTTTCTTT	CASSLMSNTEAFF
TRBV5-4	few	.	TRBJ2-3	TGTGCCAGCAGCTCAAAATATAGCACAGATACGCAGTATTTT	CASSSKYSTDTQYF
TRBV20-1	.	.	TRBJ2-4	TGCAGTGCTAGGAAGGGCTCGTTACTAGCCAAAAACATTCAGTACTTC	CSARKGSLLAKNIQYF
TRBV27	.	.	TRBJ2-7	TGTGCCAGCAATCAATGGGGGGCCCACGAGCAGTACTTC	CASNQWGAHEQYF
TRBV6-2/TRBV6-3	once	.	TRBJ1-3	TGTGCCAGCAGTTTGCGAAACACCATATATTTT	CASSLRNTIYF
TRBV24-1	.	.	TRBJ2-7	TGTGCCACCAGTGATTTATACCAGAACGAGCAGTACTTC	CATSDLYQNEQYF
TRBV2	.	.	TRBJ1-1	TGTGCCAGCACGCGAGATAGGAGCACTGAAGCTTTCTTT	CASTRDRSTEAFF
TRBV5-1	many	TRBD2	TRBJ2-7	TGCGCCAGCAGCTTGGAGGCGGGGGGCCCCTACGAGCAGTACTTC	CASSLEAGGPYEQYF
TRBV3-1	few	.	TRBJ1-4	TGTGCCAGCAGCCAACATGGGGAAAAACTGTTTTTT	CASSQHGEKLFF
TRBV7-2	.	TRBD2	TRBJ2-1	TGTGCCAGCAGACACGGACTAGCGGGAGGGAGTGAGCAGTTCTTC	CASRHGLAGGSEQFF
TRBV6-1	.	TRBD1	TRBJ2-7	TGTGCCAGCGGACACCCCGGGACAGGGTCCTACGAGCAGTACTTC	CASGHPGTGSYEQYF
TRBV7-9	.	TRBD2	TRBJ2-7	TGTGCCAGCAGCCCTTCCGTCTCGCTAACGGGGGGATACGAGCAGTACTTC	CASSPSVSLTGGYEQYF
TRBV5-1	many	.	TRBJ2-3	TGCGCCAGCTTCATGGACTTTTCTCCGGGGAATACGCAGTATTTT	CASFMDFSPGNTQYF
TRBV7-9	many	TRBD1	TRBJ2-1	TGTGCCAGCAGCTCGTACACCGGGACAGGGGCCGAGGGGCAGTTCTTC	CASSSYTGTGAEGQFF
TRBV12-3/TRBV12-4	.	TRBD2	TRBJ2-1	TGTGCCAGCAGCCCTAGGGGACTAGAAGGTCATGAGCAGTTCTTC	CASSPRGLEGHEQFF
TRBV20-1	few	.	TRBJ1-1	TGCAGTGCTAGAGATATCCAGACGGTCGCTGAAGCTTTCTTT	CSARDIQTVAEAFF
TRBV10-3	few	TRBD2	TRBJ2-5	TGTGCCATTCGTAAGGGACTAGCGGGGGGCGGCGAAGAGACCCAGTACTTC	CAIRKGLAGGGEETQYF
TRBV7-6	once	.	TRBJ2-7	TGTGCCAGCAGCTCAACCCACCAGGGCGAGCAGTACTTC	CASSSTHQGEQYF
TRBV6-6	few	.	TRBJ1-5	TGTGCCAGCACCACCTTAGGGGTTAATCAGCCCCAGCATTTT	CASTTLGVNQPQHF
TRBV29-1	.	.	TRBJ2-7	TGCAGCGTTGTTTCGGGACCCTACGAGCAGTACTTC	CSVVSGPYEQYF
TRBV4-2	.	.	TRBJ1-1	TGTGCCAGCAGCCAAGGGGGGGCGGGTAACACTGAAGCTTTCTTT	CASSQGGAGNTEAFF
TRBV7-8	.	.	TRBJ1-2	TGTGCCAGCAGCTTAGCGGCGGGCACCGTCTATGGCTACACCTTC	CASSLAAGTVYGYTF
TRBV4-1	few	TRBD1	TRBJ2-5	TGCGCCAGCAGCCAAGTTCACTGGGGACAGGGTACCTCGGAGACCCAGTACTTC	CASSQVHWGQGTSETQYF
TRBV6-5	.	.	TRBJ1-3	TGTGCCAGCAGTTACTCTGCCATCGGGACGGCAAGCTCTGGAAACACCATATATTTT	CASSYSAIGTASSGNTIYF
TRBV29-1	few	TRBD1	TRBJ2-3	TGCAGCGTCGCATGGACAGGGGGAGGGACAGATACGCAGTATTTT	CSVAWTGGGTDTQYF
TRBV5-5	few	.	TRBJ2-7	TGTGCCAGCAGCCGATCTAGCGACTACGAGCAGTACTTC	CASSRSSDYEQYF
TRBV14	few	TRBD2	TRBJ2-3	TGTGCCAGCAACCTAGGGACTAGCGGGGGGCCTGATACGCAGTATTTT	CASNLGTSGGPDTQYF
TRBV7-2	few	TRBD1	TRBJ2-4	TGTGCCAGCAGCTTAGGGGACAGTTACGCCAAAAACATTCAGTACTTC	CASSLGDSYAKNIQYF
TRBV29-1	.	.	TRBJ2-2	TGCAGCGTTGAATGGGGGGACAGGAACACCGGGGAGCTGTTTTTT	CSVEWGDRNTGELFF
TRBV9	.	TRBD1	TRBJ2-7	TGTGCCAGCAGCGTAGGGGACAGACCGAGTTCCTACGAGCAGTACTTC	CASSVGDRPSSYEQYF